This record covers a single T cell receptor (beta chain). The CDR3 has 13 amino acids. Looked up from germline, CDR1 is SGDLS and CDR2 is YYNGEE. The V gene lost 0 bases and the J gene lost 7 bases, with 8 bases spanning the gap. The data originate from a study of T cell changes during pregnancy in multiple sclerosis. TCRdb keeps only in-frame clones here, not all; method: immunoSEQ multiplex PCR. The top ten clones hold about 8% of a sample with more than 30,000 clones, about 92% of them seen once. This TCR was recovered from a female donor with multiple sclerosis, enrolled in a pregnancy study. The V and J genes are TRBV9 and TRBJ2-1; a weak D match, TRBD1 (6 bases). Sequenced material: CD8+ T cells from peripheral blood mononuclear cells, taken in the third trimester of pregnancy. The CDR3 DNA reads as TGTGCCAGCAGCGTAGGGGACACGAATGAGCAGTTCTTC. Amino acid sequence: CASSVGDTNEQFF.